This TCR beta chain came from a study of T-cell reconstitution after alpha-beta-depleted transplantation in children. The CDR3 consists of 18 residues. Unique molecular identifiers were used in preparing the TCRbeta library. One entry per CDR3 protein results from TCRdb running MiXCR on the PCR reads. Altogether about 500,000 distinct CDR3 sequences are present, roughly 10% being singletons, with the ten largest covering about 14%. This clonotype showed up just a few times. The source material was PBMCs, mostly from graft donor cells, sampled 180 days after TCRalphabeta/CD19-depleted stem cell transplant. The receptor's source is a female patient aged 2 to 10 who had a stem cell transplant for aplastic anemia, so the T cells may come from the graft donor. This chain joins TRBV21-1 and TRBJ2-3; TRBD1 reflects the table's D call only, with no check against the DNA. TRBV21-1 is tagged as a pseudogene. CDR3 nucleotides: TGTGCCAGCAGCTGGGACAAACACCCCATCGGGGGCACAGATACGCAGTATTTT. Protein product: CASSWDKHPIGGTDTQYF.